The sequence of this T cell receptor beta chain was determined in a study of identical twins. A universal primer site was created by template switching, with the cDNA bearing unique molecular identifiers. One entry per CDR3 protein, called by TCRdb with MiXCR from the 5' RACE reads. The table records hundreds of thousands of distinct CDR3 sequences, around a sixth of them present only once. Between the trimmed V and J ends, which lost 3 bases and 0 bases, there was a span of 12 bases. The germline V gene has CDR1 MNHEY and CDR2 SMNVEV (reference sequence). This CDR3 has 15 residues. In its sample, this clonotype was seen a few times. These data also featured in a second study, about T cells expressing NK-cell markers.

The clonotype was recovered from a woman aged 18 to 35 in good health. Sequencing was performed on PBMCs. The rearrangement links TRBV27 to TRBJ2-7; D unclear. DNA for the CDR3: TGTGCCAGCAGTTTTACGGCCGGGTTCTCCTACGAGCAGTACTTC. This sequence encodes CASSFTAGFSYEQYF.